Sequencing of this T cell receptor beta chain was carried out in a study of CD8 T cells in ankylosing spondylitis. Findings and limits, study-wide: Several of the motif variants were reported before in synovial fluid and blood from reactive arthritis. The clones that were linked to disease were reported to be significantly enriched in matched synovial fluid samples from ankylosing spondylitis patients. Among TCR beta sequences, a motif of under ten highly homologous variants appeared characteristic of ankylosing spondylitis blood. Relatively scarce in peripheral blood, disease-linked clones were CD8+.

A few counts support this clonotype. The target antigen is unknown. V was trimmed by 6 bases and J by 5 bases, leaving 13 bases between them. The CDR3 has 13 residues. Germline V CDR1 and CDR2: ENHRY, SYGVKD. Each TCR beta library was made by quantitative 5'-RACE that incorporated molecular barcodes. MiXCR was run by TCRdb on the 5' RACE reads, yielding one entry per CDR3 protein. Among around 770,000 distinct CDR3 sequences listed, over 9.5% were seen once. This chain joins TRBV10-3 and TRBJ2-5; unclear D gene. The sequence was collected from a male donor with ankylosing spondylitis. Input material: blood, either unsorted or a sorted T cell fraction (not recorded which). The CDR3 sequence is CAIRGGVRETQYF. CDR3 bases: TGTGCCATCAGGGGTGGGGTCCGGGAGACCCAGTACTTC.